These T cell receptor beta chains were read from a single sample in a study of T cells in Graves' hyperthyroidism and ophthalmopathy. In TCRdb, the multiplex PCR reads were re-called with MiXCR into one record per CDR3 protein. Here the sample spans approximately 620,000 distinct CDR3 sequences, approximately 15% being singletons. Source material: blood. The origin of the receptors is a woman in her thirties or forties with Graves' ophthalmopathy. CDR3s include the opening cysteine and the closing phenylalanine or tryptophan. D genes are given only for firm matches. Rows may omit the clone size; those that give it use once, few, many or a size class.

NA	TRBJ1-5	TRBV29-1	NA	CSVSPGLNQPQHF	TGCAGCGTTTCGCCAGGGTTAAATCAGCCCCAGCATTTT
many	TRBJ2-7	TRBV2	NA	CASSDSQDKYEQYF	TGTGCCAGCAGTGACAGTCAGGATAAGTACGAGCAGTACTTC
many	TRBJ2-1	TRBV3-1	TRBD2	CASSQRTSGSSYNEQFF	TGTGCCAGCAGCCAACGGACTAGCGGGAGCTCCTACAATGAGCAGTTCTTC
NA	TRBJ2-1	TRBV7-3	NA	CASSRVQGNEQFF	TGTGCCAGCAGCCGAGTACAGGGCAATGAGCAGTTCTTC
few	TRBJ2-1	TRBV27	TRBD2	CASGSQRTSGPYNEQFF	TGTGCCAGCGGGTCTCAGAGGACTAGCGGACCCTACAATGAGCAGTTCTTC
NA	TRBJ2-1	TRBV24-1	NA	CATSDRMASEQFF	TGTGCCACCAGTGACCGAATGGCGTCTGAGCAGTTCTTC
many	TRBJ2-3	TRBV28	NA	CASKSREWGGYSTDTQYF	TGTGCCAGCAAGTCTCGGGAGTGGGGCGGCTATAGCACAGATACGCAGTATTTT
many	TRBJ1-6	TRBV2	NA	CASSEGGNSPLHF	TGTGCCAGCAGTGAGGGTGGCAATTCACCCCTCCACTTT
NA	TRBJ1-2	TRBV19	NA	CASSIRGGSYGYTF	TGTGCCAGTAGTATCCGGGGAGGGTCCTATGGCTACACCTTC
NA	TRBJ2-7	TRBV4-1	NA	CASSREDRDYEQYF	TGCGCCAGCAGCCGGGAGGACAGAGACTACGAGCAGTACTTC
NA	TRBJ2-4	TRBV7-2	TRBD1	CASTVGTGGYIQYF	TGTGCCAGCACCGTAGGGACAGGGGGATACATTCAGTACTTC
NA	TRBJ2-1	TRBV12-3/TRBV12-4	TRBD1	CASSTTQGANEQFF	TGTGCCAGCAGTACGACACAGGGGGCTAATGAGCAGTTCTTC
many	TRBJ2-2	TRBV27	NA	CASSQTGRTNTGELFF	TGTGCCAGCAGTCAGACGGGACGGACGAACACCGGGGAGCTGTTTTTT
NA	TRBJ1-5	TRBV7-9	TRBD1	CASSWDRVLTVTLWGQGPGQPQHF	TGTGCCAGCAGCTGGGACAGGGTTCTAACTGTAACATTGTGGGGACAGGGTCCGGGTCAGCCCCAGCATTTT
NA	TRBJ1-1	TRBV6-1	NA	CAIKSPWDTEAFF	TGTGCCATAAAGTCCCCGTGGGACACTGAAGCTTTCTTT
many	TRBJ1-2	TRBV20-1	NA	CSASLPGELGYTF	TGCAGTGCTAGCCTCCCAGGGGAACTCGGCTACACCTTC
many	TRBJ1-1	TRBV11-3	TRBD1	CASSLDRQGEAFF	TGTGCCAGCAGCTTAGACCGACAGGGCGAAGCTTTCTTT
many	TRBJ2-3	TRBV5-5	NA	CASSRYRDLTDTQYF	TGTGCCAGCAGCCGGTACAGGGACCTCACAGATACGCAGTATTTT
NA	TRBJ1-2	TRBV7-2	NA	CASSSYLIGGYTF	TGTGCCAGCAGCTCGTACCTAATTGGAGGCTACACCTTC
NA	TRBJ2-5	TRBV20-1	NA	CSAPAPGGVDQYF	TGCAGTGCCCCTGCCCCGGGGGGCGTTGACCAGTACTTC
few	TRBJ2-1	TRBV27	NA	CASAGYPQRLFF	TGTGCCAGCGCCGGGTACCCCCAGCGTCTGTTCTTC
few	TRBJ2-1	TRBV2	TRBD1	CASSGQGAAEQFF	TGTGCCAGCAGTGGACAGGGGGCGGCTGAGCAGTTCTTC
few	TRBJ1-2	TRBV6-5	NA	CASSYEGDYGYTF	TGTGCCAGCAGTTACGAAGGGGACTATGGCTACACCTTC
few	TRBJ2-7	TRBV5-6	NA	CASSSWEGEQYF	TGTGCCAGCAGCTCTTGGGAAGGCGAGCAGTACTTC
few	TRBJ2-3	TRBV10-3	TRBD1	CAISESTGGTDTQYF	TGTGCCATCAGTGAGTCCACAGGGGGCACAGATACGCAGTATTTT
many	TRBJ1-2	TRBV28	NA	CASMTVPNYGYTF	TGTGCCAGTATGACGGTGCCTAACTATGGCTACACCTTC
NA	TRBJ2-1	TRBV20-1	NA	CSARDQRGAYNEQFF	TGCAGTGCTAGAGATCAACGGGGCGCCTACAATGAGCAGTTCTTC
many	TRBJ2-7	TRBV28	TRBD1	CASSEGQQFYEQYF	TGTGCCAGCAGTGAGGGACAGCAGTTCTACGAGCAGTACTTC
many	TRBJ2-5	TRBV20-1	TRBD2	CSARDWLAGGPETQYF	TGCAGTGCTAGAGATTGGCTAGCGGGAGGGCCGGAGACCCAGTACTTC
NA	TRBJ1-3	TRBV5-1	TRBD1	CASSLGDRTGNTIYF	TGCGCCAGCAGCTTGGGGGACAGGACTGGAAACACCATATATTTT
many	TRBJ2-5	TRBV29-1	NA	CSVDYGALETQYF	TGCAGCGTTGACTACGGGGCTCTAGAGACCCAGTACTTC
few	TRBJ2-7	TRBV12-3/TRBV12-4	TRBD1	CASSLDRAEQYF	TGTGCCAGCAGCCTGGACAGGGCCGAGCAGTACTTC
many	TRBJ2-1	TRBV5-1	NA	CASSLSSLEDEQFF	TGCGCCAGCAGCTTGAGTAGCCTAGAGGATGAGCAGTTCTTC
many	TRBJ2-1	TRBV20-1	TRBD2	CSANGFVSGNSEQFF	TGCAGTGCTAATGGTTTTGTTAGCGGGAATTCTGAGCAGTTCTTC
NA	TRBJ2-1	TRBV5-1	TRBD2	CASSLARTSGTYNEQFF	TGCGCCAGCAGCCTTGCACGGACTAGCGGTACTTACAATGAGCAGTTCTTC
NA	TRBJ2-2	TRBV2	NA	CASSGQGDTGELFF	TGTGCCAGCAGTGGGCAGGGAGACACCGGGGAGCTGTTTTTT
many	TRBJ1-2	TRBV2	NA	CASSEARYGYTF	TGTGCCAGCAGTGAAGCCCGCTATGGCTACACCTTC
many	TRBJ2-1	TRBV29-1	NA	CSVEAAHRSSYNEQFF	TGCAGCGTTGAAGCAGCCCATAGGAGCTCCTACAATGAGCAGTTCTTC
many	TRBJ1-4	TRBV18	TRBD1	CASSPSGTEQEKLFF	TGTGCCAGCTCACCTTCCGGGACAGAACAAGAAAAACTGTTTTTT
many	TRBJ2-3	TRBV6-4	TRBD2	CASSPKAGVSDTQYF	TGTGCCAGCAGTCCAAAAGCGGGAGTTTCAGATACGCAGTATTTT
NA	TRBJ1-1	TRBV29-1	NA	CSARLSNTEAFF	TGCAGCGCCCGCCTGTCGAACACTGAAGCTTTCTTT
few	TRBJ2-1	TRBV4-2	TRBD2	CASSQAGARESQPRGQFF	TGTGCCAGCAGCCAAGCCGGGGCGCGGGAGTCACAGCCTCGGGGGCAGTTCTTC
NA	TRBJ2-1	TRBV5-6	TRBD1	CASSLAGTGRNEQFF	TGTGCCAGCAGCTTGGCGGGGACAGGGCGGAATGAGCAGTTCTTC